This T cell receptor beta chain was retrieved from a study of human T cells and chemical hapten exposure. TCRdb called the RACE reads again in MiXCR, with one record for every CDR3 protein. The sample contains over 85,000 distinct CDR3 sequences, 10% to 11% of which appear only once. Time point reported: pre-sensitization, week 0. Treatment meaning: therapeutic diphenylcyclopropenone sensitization with weekly scalp DPC. Donation of samples came from alopecia patients who were 18 to 70 years old and suitable for DPC. This CDR3 has 15 amino acids. Germline CDR1 SGHTA, CDR2 FQGTGA. V lost 4 bases and J lost 4, with 13 bases in between. Ten or more counts support this clonotype.

The starting material was whole blood, obtained in connection with sensitization to the hapten diphenylcyclopropenone (DPC). The receptor's source is an older woman with alopecia areata. Some clones in this sample may be carry-over from other donors' samples. The chain couples TRBV7-3 to TRBJ2-2; TRBD1 is a possible D gene (5 bases). CDR3 residues: CASSSQGTITGELFF. CDR3 nucleotides: TGTGCCAGCAGCTCTCAGGGAACGATCACCGGGGAGCTGTTTTTT.